This TCR beta chain was observed in a study of blood T cell repertoires in COVID-19. In assigning cohorts, the study relied on participant-reported clinical history. This clone was detected only a few times. The CDR3 contains 14 residues. Germline V lookup: CDR1 SGHDT, CDR2 YYEEEE. Losses at the gene ends were 4 bases for V and 9 bases for J; bases not matched to a gene: 8. Original analysis: Amplification of reference gene primers was used by the study to estimate nucleated cell counts. Repertoires were generated with immunoSEQ multiplex PCR, while TCRdb's copy carries only in-frame clones and drops some. V and J calls and clone size are copied from that table; D and trimming were computed from the DNA. The sample lists around 330,000 clones, 85% seen once, with approximately 1.9% in the top ten.

The gene calls are TRBV5-6 and TRBJ2-2; 8 positions match TRBD2. The TCR was taken from a woman younger than 45 who had been exposed to COVID-19. The sequencing input was PBMCs or T cells enriched from blood (not recorded which). In DNA form, the CDR3 reads TGTGCCAGCAGCCCCCCCGGGGGGGGCCGGGAGCTGTTTTTT. Protein product: CASSPPGGGRELFF.